Listed below are T cell receptor beta chains from one sample, sequenced in a study of OX40 agonist ivuxolimab in advanced cancers. Assay used: immunoSEQ multiplex PCR; TCRdb lists only in-frame clones, some missing. This table has about 75,000 clones, around 90% appearing once. The material sequenced was CD4+ or CD8+ T cells sorted from blood, taken in a trial of the OX40 agonist ivuxolimab. The receptors derive from an adult with an advanced solid tumor such as melanoma, head and neck, liver or kidney cancer. CDR3s include the opening cysteine and the closing phenylalanine or tryptophan. A D gene is named only where the DNA matches it firmly. The listing skips clone size in some rows; elsewhere it reads once, few, many or a size class.

cdr3_aa cdr3_nt d_call v_call clone_size j_call
CASSSSGANVLTF TGTGCCAGCAGCTCCTCTGGGGCCAACGTCCTGACTTTC NA TRBV6-1 NA TRBJ2-6
CASSPPSTRGWGYTF TGTGCCAGCTCACCACCTAGCACGCGGGGTTGGGGCTACACCTTC NA TRBV18 NA TRBJ1-2
CATLVGTDTQYF TGTGCCACCCTGGTGGGAACAGATACGCAGTATTTT NA TRBV15 NA TRBJ2-3
CASSPDRESYNEQFF TGTGCCAGCAGCCCGGACAGGGAATCCTACAATGAGCAGTTCTTC TRBD1 TRBV7-8 few TRBJ2-1
CASSPRDVWAGTEAFF TGTGCCAGCTCACCACGCGATGTGTGGGCCGGGACTGAAGCTTTCTTT NA TRBV18 NA TRBJ1-1
CASSEVGQGIETQYF TGTGCCAGCAGTGAAGTGGGACAGGGAATAGAGACCCAGTACTTC TRBD1 TRBV2 NA TRBJ2-5
CASSYKSNTQYF TGTGCCAGCAGTTATAAATCGAATACGCAGTATTTT NA TRBV6-5 NA TRBJ2-3
CAWSARMNTEAFF TGTGCCTGGAGTGCCCGGATGAACACTGAAGCTTTCTTT NA TRBV30 NA TRBJ1-1
CASSVDGSENEQFF TGTGCCAGCAGCGTAGACGGGTCCGAAAATGAGCAGTTCTTC NA TRBV9 NA TRBJ2-1
CASSSTGNYGYTF TGTGCCAGCAGCTCGACGGGTAACTATGGCTACACCTTC NA TRBV5-4 NA TRBJ1-2
CASSALLNSGANVLTF TGTGCCAGCAGCGCCTTACTGAACTCTGGGGCCAACGTCCTGACTTTC NA TRBV9 once TRBJ2-6
CASSRTLANLGDTQYF TGTGCCAGCAGCCGCACACTAGCGAACCTTGGAGATACGCAGTATTTT TRBD2 TRBV11-2 NA TRBJ2-3
CASGLGTGVRQPQHF TGTGCTAGTGGTCTCGGGACAGGGGTACGGCAGCCCCAGCATTTT TRBD1 TRBV12-5 NA TRBJ1-5
CASSRDDQDTQYF TGCGCCAGCAGTAGGGACGATCAGGATACGCAGTATTTT NA TRBV5-1 NA TRBJ2-3
CASSPPGTRGEQFF TGTGCCAGCAGCCCTCCCGGGACTAGGGGTGAGCAGTTCTTC TRBD2 TRBV7-2 NA TRBJ2-1
CAWRRQVYEQYF TGTGCCTGGAGGAGACAGGTCTACGAGCAGTACTTC NA TRBV30 NA TRBJ2-7
CASSLGDLYEQYF TGTGCCAGCAGTCTTGGTGACCTATACGAGCAGTACTTC NA TRBV28 NA TRBJ2-7
CASSYAQGENTEAFF TGTGCCAGCAGTTACGCCCAGGGGGAGAACACTGAAGCTTTCTTT TRBD1 TRBV6-5 NA TRBJ1-1
CASSLVLGSGHNEQFF TGTGCCAGCAGCTTAGTTCTTGGTAGCGGTCACAATGAGCAGTTCTTC NA TRBV11-2 NA TRBJ2-1
CASRKVRELRAFF TGTGCCAGCAGGAAAGTGCGGGAACTCCGAGCTTTCTTT NA TRBV28 NA TRBJ1-1
CASSPRGGSGNTIYF TGCGCCAGCAGCCCGCGGGGGGGCTCTGGAAACACCATATATTTT NA TRBV5-1 NA TRBJ1-3
CASSLAPGGASYNEQFF TGTGCCAGCAGCTTAGCGCCAGGGGGGGCCTCCTACAATGAGCAGTTCTTC NA TRBV7-8 NA TRBJ2-1
CAISEGSWGGEQYF TGTGCCATCAGTGAAGGGAGTTGGGGGGGCGAGCAGTACTTC TRBD2 TRBV10-3 once TRBJ2-7
CAWTIQGAETQYF TGTGCCTGGACCATACAGGGTGCGGAGACCCAGTACTTC NA TRBV30 NA TRBJ2-5
CASSHRDRRSYEQYF TGTGCCAGCAGCCACCGGGACAGGCGATCCTACGAGCAGTACTTC TRBD1 TRBV5-6 NA TRBJ2-7
CASSPRRTDQPQHF TGTGCCAGCAGTCCCCGTAGGACCGATCAGCCCCAGCATTTT NA TRBV2 once TRBJ1-5
CASSLSVDTLNTEAFF TGTGCCAGCTCACTTTCGGTAGATACGTTGAACACTGAAGCTTTCTTT NA TRBV18 NA TRBJ1-1
CASSIAGEGVQPQHF TGTGCCAGTAGTATAGCAGGGGAGGGTGTCCAGCCCCAGCATTTT NA TRBV19 NA TRBJ1-5
CASSLRAGPNEKLFF TGTGCCAGCAGCTTGCGGGCAGGCCCAAATGAAAAACTGTTTTTT NA TRBV5-6 NA TRBJ1-4
CASSELGDRGSGELFF TGTGCCAGCAGTGAATTGGGGGACAGGGGGTCCGGGGAGCTGTTTTTT TRBD1 TRBV2 few TRBJ2-2
CASSFTSGGTPSYEQYF TGTGCCAGCAGCTTTACTAGCGGGGGGACACCCTCCTACGAGCAGTACTTC TRBD2 TRBV5-4 once TRBJ2-7
CATRSGQGDTQYF TGTGCCACAAGGTCGGGACAGGGAGATACGCAGTATTTT TRBD1 TRBV19 once TRBJ2-3
CASSLFGESSYNEQFF TGTGCCAGCAGTTTATTTGGAGAGAGCTCCTACAATGAGCAGTTCTTC NA TRBV27 NA TRBJ2-1
CASTDSGSLSDTQYF TGTGCCAGCACCGATAGCGGGAGTCTCTCAGATACGCAGTATTTT TRBD2 TRBV9 NA TRBJ2-3
CASSYSSRGNSPLHF TGTGCCAGCAGTTACTCGTCCAGGGGTAATTCACCCCTCCACTTT NA TRBV6-5 NA TRBJ1-6
CAITGGVGTDTQYF TGTGCCATAACAGGGGGCGTGGGCACAGATACGCAGTATTTT TRBD1 TRBV7-9 NA TRBJ2-3
CASSPQRTANSPLHF TGTGCCAGCTCACCACAAAGGACAGCTAATTCACCCCTCCACTTT NA TRBV18 NA TRBJ1-6
CSVAKGLSNQPQHF TGCAGCGTTGCTAAGGGGCTAAGCAATCAGCCCCAGCATTTT NA TRBV29-1 NA TRBJ1-5
CASRTGVYNEQFF TGCGCCAGCAGGACAGGGGTTTACAATGAGCAGTTCTTC TRBD1 TRBV5-1 NA TRBJ2-1
CAISPGTGQETQYF TGTGCCATCAGCCCCGGGACGGGACAAGAGACCCAGTACTTC NA TRBV10-3 NA TRBJ2-5
CASSAEWGKETQYF TGTGCCAGCAGTGCCGAATGGGGAAAAGAGACCCAGTACTTC NA TRBV4-2 once TRBJ2-5
CASSKDQADIYGYTF TGTGCCAGCAGCAAGGACCAAGCCGATATCTATGGCTACACCTTC NA TRBV6-5 few TRBJ1-2
CASSEFGRDYGYTF TGTGCCAGCAGTGAATTTGGCAGGGACTATGGCTACACCTTC NA TRBV6-1 NA TRBJ1-2
CASSTGTSARWGTDTQYF TGTGCCAGCAGTACCGGGACTAGCGCACGTTGGGGCACAGATACGCAGTATTTT TRBD2 TRBV2 NA TRBJ2-3
CASSVSQGADTQYF TGTGCCAGCAGCGTAAGCCAGGGGGCAGATACGCAGTATTTT TRBD1 TRBV9 few TRBJ2-3
CASNHRAHQPQHF TGTGCCAGCAATCACAGGGCTCATCAGCCCCAGCATTTT NA TRBV28 NA TRBJ1-5
CASSLRTTSTDTQYF TGTGCCAGCAGCCTCCGGACTACTAGCACAGATACGCAGTATTTT NA TRBV9 NA TRBJ2-3
CASSEQDTNTGELFF TGTGCCAGCAGTGAACAGGACACTAACACCGGGGAGCTGTTTTTT NA TRBV27 NA TRBJ2-2
CASTQETQYF TGTGCCAGCACCCAAGAGACCCAGTACTTC NA TRBV27 NA TRBJ2-5
CASSPGLAGGFYNEQFF TGCGCCAGCAGCCCGGGACTAGCGGGAGGTTTCTACAATGAGCAGTTCTTC TRBD2 TRBV5-1 NA TRBJ2-1
CASRGQGATYEQYF TGTGCCAGCCGTGGACAGGGGGCGACCTACGAGCAGTACTTC TRBD1 TRBV18 NA TRBJ2-7
CASRSGTGSSPLHF TGTGCCAGCCGATCCGGGACAGGGAGTTCACCCCTCCACTTT TRBD1 TRBV28 NA TRBJ1-6
CASSSIEKLFF TGTGCCAGCAGCTCCATTGAAAAACTGTTTTTT NA TRBV7-9 NA TRBJ1-4
CASSKGSSYEQYF TGTGCCAGCAGCAAAGGTAGCTCCTACGAGCAGTACTTC NA TRBV6-1 NA TRBJ2-7
CASSYGQRTSGNNEQFF TGCGCCAGCAGCTACGGACAGCGGACTAGCGGAAACAATGAGCAGTTCTTC TRBD2 TRBV5-1 once TRBJ2-1